This is a list of T cell receptor beta chains from one sample in a study of blood T cell repertoires in COVID-19. Data came from immunoSEQ multiplex PCR; TCRdb stores just in-frame clones and leaves some out. Of hundreds of thousands of clones listed, roughly 90% were seen once; the top ten hold 3.5% to 5.5%. Sequencing used PBMCs or T cells enriched from blood (not recorded which). All receptors come from a woman aged 25-40 years who had been exposed to COVID-19. Each CDR3 is given with its conserved first and last residue. A D gene is named only where the DNA matches it firmly.

j_call | d_call | v_call | cdr3_nt | cdr3_aa
TRBJ2-5 | TRBD1 | TRBV5-1 | TGCGCCAGCAGCGAACTGACAGGGACGAGAGAGACCCAGTACTTC | CASSELTGTRETQYF
TRBJ2-3 | TRBD2 | TRBV29-1 | TGCAGCGTCCCCGGGACTAGCGGGGCAAACACAGATACGCAGTATTTT | CSVPGTSGANTDTQYF
TRBJ2-5 | TRBD1 | TRBV5-1 | TGCGCCAGCAGCTTAGCTCGACAGGGCGGGGAGACCCAGTACTTC | CASSLARQGGETQYF
TRBJ2-2 | - | TRBV12-5 | TGTGCTAGTGGTCCCGGACAAGCGAACACCGGGGAGCTGTTTTTT | CASGPGQANTGELFF
TRBJ1-5 | TRBD1 | TRBV12-3/TRBV12-4 | TGTGCCAGCAGGCAAGACAGGGTGCAGCCCCAGCATTTT | CASRQDRVQPQHF
TRBJ1-5 | - | TRBV21-1 | TGTGCCAGCAGCAAAGACCTCAGGGTTGATCAGCCCCAGCATTTT | CASSKDLRVDQPQHF
TRBJ2-2 | TRBD1 | TRBV7-8 | TGTGCCAGCAGCCGAGACAGGGGAACAACCACCGGGGAGCTGTTTTTT | CASSRDRGTTTGELFF
TRBJ2-3 | TRBD2 | TRBV24-1 | TGTGCCACCAGTGATGGGACGCCGGGGGGTGCAGATACGCAGTATTTT | CATSDGTPGGADTQYF
TRBJ1-2 | TRBD1 | TRBV19 | TGTGCCAGTAGTATAGACCGGACAGGGACGAGCTATGGCTACACCTTC | CASSIDRTGTSYGYTF
TRBJ2-3 | - | TRBV24-1 | TGTGCCACCAGGTCCATGGCAGGGGTAGGGACAGATACGCAGTATTTT | CATRSMAGVGTDTQYF
TRBJ1-2 | - | TRBV7-2 | TGTGCCAGCAGCTTAGATTTCCAGGGGATCGGCTACACCTTC | CASSLDFQGIGYTF
TRBJ1-1 | - | TRBV20-1 | TGCAGTGCTAGTTATCCGGACAGAGACACTGAAGCTTTCTTT | CSASYPDRDTEAFF
TRBJ1-1 | - | TRBV5-1 | TGCGCCAGCAGCTTTATAGCTGGGGAAGCTTTCTTT | CASSFIAGEAFF
TRBJ1-2 | TRBD1 | TRBV9 | TGTGCCAGCAGCACCCGGACAGGGCCCAACTATGGCTACACCTTC | CASSTRTGPNYGYTF
TRBJ1-6 | - | TRBV5-1 | TGCGCCAGCAGCTTGCAGGGGAACGACTCACCCCTCCACTTT | CASSLQGNDSPLHF
TRBJ2-2 | - | TRBV30 | TGTGCCTGCCCCTTCACCGGGGAGCTGTTTTTT | CACPFTGELFF